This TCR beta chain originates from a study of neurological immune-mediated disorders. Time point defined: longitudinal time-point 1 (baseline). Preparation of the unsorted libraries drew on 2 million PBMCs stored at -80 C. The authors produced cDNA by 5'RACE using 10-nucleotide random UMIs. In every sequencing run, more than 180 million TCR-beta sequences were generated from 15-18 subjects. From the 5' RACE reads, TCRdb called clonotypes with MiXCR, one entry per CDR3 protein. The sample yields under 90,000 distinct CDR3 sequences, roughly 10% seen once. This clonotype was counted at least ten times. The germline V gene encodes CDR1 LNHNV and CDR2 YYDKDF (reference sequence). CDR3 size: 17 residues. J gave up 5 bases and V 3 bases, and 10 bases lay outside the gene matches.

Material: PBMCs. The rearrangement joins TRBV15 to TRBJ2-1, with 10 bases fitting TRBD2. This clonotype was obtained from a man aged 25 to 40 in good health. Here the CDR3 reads CATSRAILAGAHNEQFF. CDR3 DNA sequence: TGTGCCACCAGCAGGGCCATCCTAGCGGGAGCCCACAATGAGCAGTTCTTC.